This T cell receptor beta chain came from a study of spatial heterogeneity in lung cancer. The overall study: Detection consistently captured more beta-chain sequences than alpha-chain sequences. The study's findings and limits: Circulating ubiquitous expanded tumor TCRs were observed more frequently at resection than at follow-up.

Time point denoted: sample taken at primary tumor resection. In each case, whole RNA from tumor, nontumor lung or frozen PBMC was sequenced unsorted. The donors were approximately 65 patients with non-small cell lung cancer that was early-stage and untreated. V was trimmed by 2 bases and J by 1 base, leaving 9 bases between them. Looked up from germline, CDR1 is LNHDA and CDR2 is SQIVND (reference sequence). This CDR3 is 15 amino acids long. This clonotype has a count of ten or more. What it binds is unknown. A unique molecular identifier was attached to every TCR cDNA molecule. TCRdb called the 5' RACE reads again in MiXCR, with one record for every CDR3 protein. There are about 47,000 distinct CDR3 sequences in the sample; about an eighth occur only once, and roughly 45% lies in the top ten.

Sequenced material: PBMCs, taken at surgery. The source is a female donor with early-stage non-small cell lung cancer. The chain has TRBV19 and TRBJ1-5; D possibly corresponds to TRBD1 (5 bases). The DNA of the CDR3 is TGTGCCAGTAGTATATGGGGGAAGAGCAATCAGCCCCAGCATTTT. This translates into CASSIWGKSNQPQHF.